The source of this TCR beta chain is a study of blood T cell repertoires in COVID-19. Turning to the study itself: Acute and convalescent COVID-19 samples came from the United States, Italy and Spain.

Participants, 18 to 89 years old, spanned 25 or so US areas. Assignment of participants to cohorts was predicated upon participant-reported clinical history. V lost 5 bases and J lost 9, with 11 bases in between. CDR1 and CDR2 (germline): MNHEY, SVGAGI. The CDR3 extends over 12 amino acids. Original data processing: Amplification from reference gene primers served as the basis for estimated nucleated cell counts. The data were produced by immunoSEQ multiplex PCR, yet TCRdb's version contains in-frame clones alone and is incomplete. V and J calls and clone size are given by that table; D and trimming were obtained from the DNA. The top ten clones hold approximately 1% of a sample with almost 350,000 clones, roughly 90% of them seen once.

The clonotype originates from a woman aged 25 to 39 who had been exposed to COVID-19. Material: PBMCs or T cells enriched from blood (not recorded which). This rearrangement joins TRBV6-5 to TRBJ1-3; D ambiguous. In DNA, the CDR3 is TGTGCCAGCAGTAAGTCTGGAGGCACCATATATTTT. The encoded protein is CASSKSGGTIYF.